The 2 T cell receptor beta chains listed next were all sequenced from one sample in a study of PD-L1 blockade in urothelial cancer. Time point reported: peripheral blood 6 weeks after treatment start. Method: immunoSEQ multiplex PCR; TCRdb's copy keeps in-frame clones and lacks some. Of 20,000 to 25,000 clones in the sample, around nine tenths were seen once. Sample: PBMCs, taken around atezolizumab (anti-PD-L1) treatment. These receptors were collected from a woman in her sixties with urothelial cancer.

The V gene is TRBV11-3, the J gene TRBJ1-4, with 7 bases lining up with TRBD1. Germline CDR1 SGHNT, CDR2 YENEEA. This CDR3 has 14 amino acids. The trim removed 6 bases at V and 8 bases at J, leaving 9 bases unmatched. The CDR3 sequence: CASRPRGRREKLFF. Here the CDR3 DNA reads TGTGCCAGCAGGCCTAGGGGGCGCAGGGAAAAACTGTTTTTT.

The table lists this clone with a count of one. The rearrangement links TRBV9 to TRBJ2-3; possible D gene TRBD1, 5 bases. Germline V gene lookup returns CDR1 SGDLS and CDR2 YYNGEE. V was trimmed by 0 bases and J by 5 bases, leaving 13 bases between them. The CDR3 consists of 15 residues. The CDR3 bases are TGTGCCAGCAGCGTAGTTGGCAGGGATGAAGATACGCAGTATTTT. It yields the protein CASSVVGRDEDTQYF.